Presented here are 15 T cell receptor beta chains from one specimen sequenced in a study of shared clonotypes between healthy human individuals. Data came from immunoSEQ multiplex PCR; TCRdb stores just in-frame clones and leaves some out. The table shows more than 450,000 clones, with about four fifths occurring only once. The specimen was PBMCs. All receptors derive from a middle-aged woman in good health. Some clones in this sample may be carry-over from other donors' samples.

V is TRBV16 and J is TRBJ2-6, with 9 positions matching TRBD1. This CDR3 is built from 19 residues. The V segment lost 0 bases and the J segment 0 bases; nucleotides outside the gene matches: 6. Germline V gene lookup returns CDR1 KGHSY and CDR2 FQNENV. Here the CDR3 DNA reads TGTGCCAGCAGCCAATCTAGGGACAGGGCTTTCTCTGGGGCCAACGTCCTGACTTTC. Its protein is CASSQSRDRAFSGANVLTF.

This clone was picked up a small number of times. The V call is TRBV19, the J call TRBJ2-4; D is uncertain. V was cut by 4 bases and J by 5 bases, with 9 bases left in between. The CDR3 loop spans 13 amino acids. Germline loops: CDR1 LNHDA, CDR2 SQIVND (reference sequence). The CDR3 loop reads CASSTRYENIQYF. CDR3 in DNA: TGTGCCAGTAGTACGCGGTACGAAAACATTCAGTACTTC.

The chain joins TRBV28 to TRBJ2-7; TRBD2 might be the D (6 bases). V lost 3 bases and J 7 bases, leaving 10 bases between the germline ends. Germline loops: CDR1 MDHEN, CDR2 SYDVKM. This CDR3 is built from 12 residues. CDR3 loop: CASSLAGREQYF. CDR3 DNA: TGTGCCAGCAGTTTGGCGGGACGGGAGCAGTACTTC.

This clone came up once. The V call is TRBV19, the J call TRBJ1-1, with a possible D match to TRBD1 (5 bases). Germline values: CDR1 LNHDA, CDR2 SQIVND (reference sequence). The CDR3 covers 16 residues. V lost 3 bases and J lost 7, with 21 bases in between. The DNA of the CDR3 is TGTGCCAGTAGTATTGGAGGGGCGCGGGGTCGTAGTGAAGCTTTCTTT. Its protein is CASSIGGARGRSEAFF.

The CDR3 is CAWSVRGGLETQYF. CDR3 DNA: TGTGCCTGGAGTGTCAGGGGGGGGTTAGAAACCCAGTACTTC. The rearrangement links TRBV30 to TRBJ2-5; D tentatively reads TRBD1 or TRBD2 (7 bases each). The CDR3 has 14 residues. Germline loops: CDR1 GTSNPN, CDR2 SVGIG (reference sequence). V was clipped by 0 bases and J by 8 bases, with 16 bases between them.

The chain is built from TRBV11-3 and TRBJ2-1, with 8 positions matching TRBD2. Germline lookup yields CDR1 SGHNT and CDR2 YENEEA. The CDR3 has 15 amino acids. With 3 bases clipped from V and 5 bases from J, the junction kept 6 bases outside the gene matches. CDR3 sequence: CASSFRTSGHNEQFF. CDR3 nucleotide sequence: TGTGCCAGCAGCTTCAGAACTAGCGGACACAATGAGCAGTTCTTC.

The chain links TRBV6-5 to TRBJ2-2, with D maybe TRBD2 (6 bases). V was pared by 0 bases and J by 1 base, with 9 bases between. Germline values: CDR1 MNHEY, CDR2 SVGAGI. CDR3 length: 16 amino acids. The CDR3: CASSYSWRENTGELFF. The CDR3 nucleotides read TGTGCCAGCAGTTACTCGTGGCGGGAGAACACCGGGGAGCTGTTTTTT.

The chain joins TRBV11-2 to TRBJ2-7; no clear D. CDR1 is SGHAT and CDR2 is FQNNGV in the germline V gene. This CDR3 is built from 14 residues. Between the trimmed V and J ends, which lost 5 bases and 2 bases, there was a span of 13 bases. The CDR3 DNA follows: TGTGCCAGCAGCGCCTTGACAAGTACCTACGAGCAGTACTTC. It yields the protein CASSALTSTYEQYF.

This clone came up a few times. V gene TRBV19 combines with J gene TRBJ2-1; the D is unclear. Germline CDR1 LNHDA, CDR2 SQIVND (reference sequence). V was clipped by 2 bases and J by 0 bases, with 14 bases between them. This CDR3 is 17 amino acids long. The CDR3 sequence: CASSIFRGTSSYNEQFF. CDR3 DNA: TGTGCCAGTAGTATATTCCGCGGAACAAGCTCCTACAATGAGCAGTTCTTC. Full variable domain (missing parts from reference TRBV19 and TRBJ2-1): DGGITQSPKYLFRKEGQNVTLSCEQNLNHDAMYWYRQDPGQGLRLIYYSQIVNDFQKGDIAEGYSVSREKKESFPLTVTSAQKNPTAFYLCASSIFRGTSSYNEQFFGPGTRLTVL.

The V gene is TRBV5-6, the J gene TRBJ2-3; D gene ambiguous. V was pared by 0 bases and J by 2 bases, with 10 bases between. The germline V gene has CDR1 SGHDT and CDR2 YYEEEE. The CDR3 has 15 amino acids. CDR3 sequence reads: CASSLVEYTTDTQYF. CDR3 coding DNA: TGTGCCAGCAGCTTGGTGGAGTACACCACAGATACGCAGTATTTT.

To note about this clone: With only one base between it and a far larger clone, this is likely a read error. This chain connects TRBV7-2 to TRBJ2-7; D might be TRBD1 (6 bases). Germline CDR1 is SGHTA and CDR2 is FQGNSA. This CDR3 spans 14 amino acids. Trimming cost V 5 bases and J 3 bases, with 14 bases left between them. The CDR3 DNA sequence: TGTGCCAGCAGCCCACGGGACACAAGCTACGAGCAGTACTTC. This gives the protein CASSPRDTSYEQYF.

The rearrangement uses TRBV29-1 and TRBJ2-5; D might be TRBD1 (6 bases). The end of the DNA fits TRBJ2-7 better, so the J call may be wrong. The germline gives CDR1 SQVTM, CDR2 ANQGSEA. The CDR3 has 13 amino acids. CDR3 sequence reads: CSVAWTDPYEQYF. In DNA, the CDR3 is TGCAGCGTCGCTTGGACAGATCCCTACGAGCAGTACTTC.

The V call is TRBV6-4, the J call TRBJ2-7; D unresolved. CDR3 length: 13 residues. Per germline, CDR1 MRHNA and CDR2 SNTAGT. The V end was cut by 4 bases, the J end by 7 bases, with 14 bases between. This CDR3 reads CASSAHPDGEQYF. In DNA form, the CDR3 reads TGTGCCAGCAGTGCCCACCCCGACGGAGAGCAGTACTTC.

The rearrangement uses TRBV6-9 and TRBJ2-7; the D gene is possibly TRBD2 (5 bases). Trimming pared 6 bases from V and 1 base from J, leaving 16 bases between. CDR3 size: 15 residues. Per the germline V gene, CDR1 is MNHGY and CDR2 is SVAAGI. The CDR3 sequence: CASSVSTDSSYEQYF. The CDR3, as DNA: TGTGCCAGCAGCGTCTCTACGGACTCATCCTACGAGCAGTACTTC.

For the CDR3, the DNA is TGTGCCAGCAGTTTATCCCTGACACGCTCCGAGACCCAGTACTTC. It specifies CASSLSLTRSETQYF. The chain links TRBV27 to TRBJ2-5; unclear D gene. There are 15 residues in the CDR3. In germline, CDR1 is MNHEY, CDR2 SMNVEV (reference sequence). Trimming pared 0 bases from V and 5 bases from J, leaving 13 bases between.